These 15 T cell receptor beta chains originate from one sample sequenced in a study of T cell changes during pregnancy in multiple sclerosis. Assay: immunoSEQ multiplex PCR; the TCRdb copy retains only in-frame clones and omits some. The repertoire has approximately 90,000 clones, around 93% of them found once; the top ten carry 0.8% to 0.95%. Sequencing was performed on peripheral blood, taken before pregnancy. Receptors originate from a female donor with multiple sclerosis, enrolled in a pregnancy study.

A single count supports this clone. The chain joins TRBV9 to TRBJ2-3, with D perhaps TRBD1 (6 bases). V lost 4 bases to trimming and J lost 2 bases, with 20 bases between them. Germline V gene sequence: CDR1 SGDLS, CDR2 YYNGEE. This CDR3 is 17 amino acids long. The CDR3 region is CASSPGTRMGVTDTQYF. The CDR3 nucleotides are TGTGCCAGCAGCCCCGGGACACGTATGGGGGTCACAGATACGCAGTATTTT.

The gene calls are TRBV7-9 and TRBJ2-3; 11 bases match TRBD1. The trim removed 5 bases at V and 14 bases at J, leaving 9 bases unmatched. This CDR3 has 13 amino acids. Germline CDR1 is SEHNR and CDR2 is FQNEAQ (reference sequence). DNA for the CDR3: TGTGCCAGCAGCCCCCAGGGACAGGGGGGAGCGTATTTT. Translating it yields CASSPQGQGGAYF.

V gene TRBV4-3 combines with J gene TRBJ2-7; 10 positions agree with TRBD1. This CDR3 spans 16 amino acids. Losses at the gene ends were 0 bases for V and 7 bases for J; bases not matched to a gene: 9. Germline-derived CDR1 and CDR2 are LGHNA and YSLEER. The chain's CDR3 is CASSQDPGTGVGEQYF. DNA of the CDR3: TGCGCCAGCAGCCAAGATCCCGGGACAGGGGTCGGGGAGCAGTACTTC.

J is TRBJ2-1 and V is TRBV13; weak D call: TRBD2 (7 bases). The CDR3 totals 14 residues. V lost 5 bases, J lost 9 bases, and 17 bases lay in between. The germline V gene encodes CDR1 PRHDT and CDR2 FYEKMQ (reference sequence). The CDR3 sequence: CASSLEGGRGEQFF. The CDR3 DNA is TGTGCCAGCAGCCTAGAGGGGGGGCGGGGTGAGCAGTTCTTC.

The CDR3 reads CASNRQESDYGYTF. The CDR3 coding sequence is TGTGCCAGCAACCGACAGGAGTCAGACTATGGCTACACCTTC. This chain uses TRBV2 with TRBJ1-2, with D possibly TRBD1 on 6 matching bases. Germline CDR1 reads SNHLY; CDR2 reads FYNNEI. The CDR3 length is 14 residues. V lost 7 bases and J lost 3, with 15 bases in between.

This sequence joins TRBV10-3 and TRBJ2-1; tentative D call: TRBD2 (6 bases). The germline gives CDR1 ENHRY, CDR2 SYGVKD. Trimming shortened V by 8 bases and J by 0 bases, and 14 bases separated the two germline ends. This CDR3 region has 15 residues. This CDR3 reads CAICPDGGSYNEQFF. The CDR3, as DNA: TGTGCCATCTGTCCGGACGGGGGCTCCTACAATGAGCAGTTCTTC.

The J gene is TRBJ2-7, the V gene TRBV2; TRBD1 matches 7 bases. V gave up 6 bases and J gave up 4 bases; unmatched junction bases: 9. Per the germline V gene, CDR1 is SNHLY and CDR2 is FYNNEI. This CDR3 has 14 residues. CDR3 DNA: TGTGCCAGCAGGACCGGGACAGCAAATTACGAGCAGTACTTC. Protein: CASRTGTANYEQYF.

The rearrangement joins TRBV19 to TRBJ1-1; the match to TRBD1 covers 11 bases. The CDR3 totals 15 residues. Germline V CDR1 and CDR2: LNHDA, SQIVND (reference sequence). V shed 6 bases, J shed 7 bases, and the junction held 10 bases outside the gene matches. CDR3 nucleotide sequence: TGTGCCAGTAGGGAGGGACAGGGGGTTACCCTTGAAGCTTTCTTT. Its protein is CASREGQGVTLEAFF.

V usage is TRBV5-1 and J usage is TRBJ1-1, with D perhaps matching TRBD1 (6 bases). Trimming took off 2 bases at V and 1 base at J, with 15 bases between the two ends. This CDR3 region has 16 residues. Germline loops: CDR1 SGHRS, CDR2 YFSETQ. The chain's CDR3 is CASSLTTGTQNTEAFF. As DNA, the CDR3 is TGCGCCAGCAGCTTAACGACCGGGACACAGAACACTGAAGCTTTCTTT.

The J gene is TRBJ2-1, the V gene TRBV19, with D tentatively TRBD1 (5 bases). Looked up from germline, CDR1 is LNHDA and CDR2 is SQIVND (reference sequence). With 5 bases removed from V and 7 bases from J, the gap between germline ends came to 9 bases. This CDR3 region has 12 residues. CDR3 amino acids: CASSQGRNEQFF. In DNA, the CDR3 is TGTGCCAGTAGTCAGGGAAGGAATGAGCAGTTCTTC. Full variable domain (outside the CDR3, taken from reference TRBV19 and TRBJ2-1): DGGITQSPKYLFRKEGQNVTLSCEQNLNHDAMYWYRQDPGQGLRLIYYSQIVNDFQKGDIAEGYSVSREKKESFPLTVTSAQKNPTAFYLCASSQGRNEQFFGPGTRLTVL.

The chain is built from TRBV28 and TRBJ2-1; TRBD2 aligns across 7 bases. Unmatched junction bases numbered 10, after V lost 8 bases and J lost 3 bases. The CDR3 has 15 amino acids. Germline-derived CDR1 and CDR2 are MDHEN and SYDVKM. CDR3 DNA: TGTGCCAGCCGGAGGGGAGCGGGGAACTACAATGAGCAGTTCTTC. This sequence encodes CASRRGAGNYNEQFF.

About this clone itself: Other DNA sequences in the sample encode the same CDR3. The chain combines TRBV2 with TRBJ2-7; D gene ambiguous. Trimming removed 6 bases from V and 0 bases from J, with 6 bases in between. CDR1 is SNHLY, CDR2 FYNNEI, per germline. There are 12 residues in the CDR3. Here the CDR3 DNA reads TGTGCCAGCAGGAGAGGCTCCTACGAGCAGTACTTC. As protein: CASRRGSYEQYF.

The chain recombines TRBV10-3 with TRBJ2-7; weak D call: TRBD1 (7 bases). The CDR3 totals 14 residues. Germline V gene lookup returns CDR1 ENHRY and CDR2 SYGVKD. Trimming shortened V by 6 bases and J by 3 bases, and 15 bases separated the two germline ends. The CDR3 DNA is TGTGCCATCAGGGCGGGACAGTTAAACTACGAGCAGTACTTC. Translation: CAIRAGQLNYEQYF.

This clone was recorded once. The chain links TRBV5-1 to TRBJ2-7, with 8 bases that match TRBD2. Germline lookup yields CDR1 SGHRS and CDR2 YFSETQ. J was trimmed by 0 bases and V by 4 bases; bases with no gene match: 15. The CDR3 is 18 residues long. As DNA, the CDR3 is TGCGCCAGCAGCCTCCGGGGCGGGGCGGGAGGTTTCTCCTACGAGCAGTACTTC. It is translated as CASSLRGGAGGFSYEQYF.

The genes are TRBV2 and TRBJ2-1; 9 bases are shared with TRBD1. Germline V gene sequence: CDR1 SNHLY, CDR2 FYNNEI. V lost 4 bases to trimming and J lost 5 bases; unmatched junction nucleotides: 6. The CDR3 spans 15 residues. CDR3 loop: CASSGGQGFHNEQFF. CDR3 bases: TGTGCCAGCAGTGGGGGACAGGGCTTCCACAATGAGCAGTTCTTC.